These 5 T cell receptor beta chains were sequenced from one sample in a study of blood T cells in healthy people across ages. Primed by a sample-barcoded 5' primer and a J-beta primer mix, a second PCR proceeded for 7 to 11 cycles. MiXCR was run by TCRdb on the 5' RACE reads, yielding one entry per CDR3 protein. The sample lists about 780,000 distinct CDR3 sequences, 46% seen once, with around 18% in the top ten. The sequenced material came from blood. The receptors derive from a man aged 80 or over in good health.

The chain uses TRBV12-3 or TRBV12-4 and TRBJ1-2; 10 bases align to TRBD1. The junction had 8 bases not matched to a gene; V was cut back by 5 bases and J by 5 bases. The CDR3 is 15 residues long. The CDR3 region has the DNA TGTGCCAGCAGTCCGAGAGGGGGACAGGGGTATGGCTACACCTTC. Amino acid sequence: CASSPRGGQGYGYTF.

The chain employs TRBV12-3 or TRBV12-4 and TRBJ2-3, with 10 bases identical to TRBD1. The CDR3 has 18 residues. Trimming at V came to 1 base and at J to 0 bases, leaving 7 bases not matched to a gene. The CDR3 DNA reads TGTGCCAGCAGTTTAGGGGACAGGGGCAGGATCAGCACAGATACGCAGTATTTT. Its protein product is CASSLGDRGRISTDTQYF.

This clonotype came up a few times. The CDR3 sequence is CASSLRPSGNTGELFF. As DNA, the CDR3 is TGTGCCAGCAGCTTAAGGCCTAGCGGAAACACCGGGGAGCTGTTTTTT. V is TRBV7-3 and J is TRBJ2-2, with 7 bases fitting TRBD2. Germline assignment: CDR1 SGHTA and CDR2 FQGTGA. V was pared by 1 base and J by 2 bases, with 4 bases of the junction left unmatched. The CDR3 consists of 16 residues.

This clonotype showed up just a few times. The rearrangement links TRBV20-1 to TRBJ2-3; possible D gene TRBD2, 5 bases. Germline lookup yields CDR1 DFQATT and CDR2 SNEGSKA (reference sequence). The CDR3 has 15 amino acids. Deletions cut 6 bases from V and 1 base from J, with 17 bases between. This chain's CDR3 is CSADPGGPGTDTQYF. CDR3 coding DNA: TGCAGTGCCGATCCTGGCGGGCCCGGCACAGATACGCAGTATTTT.

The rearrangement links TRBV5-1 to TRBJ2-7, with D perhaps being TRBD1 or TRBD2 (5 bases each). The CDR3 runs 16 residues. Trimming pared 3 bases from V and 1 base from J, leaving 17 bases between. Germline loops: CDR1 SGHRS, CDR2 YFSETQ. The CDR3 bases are TGCGCCAGCAGCTCAACCGGGGCAGGGTTGTCCTACGAGCAGTACTTC. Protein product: CASSSTGAGLSYEQYF. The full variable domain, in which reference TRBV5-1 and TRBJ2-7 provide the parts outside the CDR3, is KAGVTQTPRYLIKTRGQQVTLSCSPISGHRSVSWYQQTPGQGLQFLFEYFSETQRNKGNFPGRFSGRQFSNSRSEMNVSTLELGDSALYLCASSSTGAGLSYEQYFGPGTRLTVT.